What follows are 29 T cell receptor beta chains derived from one specimen sequenced in a study of cytomegalovirus exposure and HLA in healthy donors. The study ran its PCR with 60 Vbeta and 13 Jbeta primers. Here immunoSEQ multiplex PCR was the method, and the copy in TCRdb shows in-frame clones only, minus some. Of about 180,000 clones in the sample, around three quarters are singletons; the top ten hold 5% to 7%. Input material: PBMCs. The receptor source for this set is a man aged 40-49 years in good health and CMV-seronegative.

This rearrangement joins TRBV25-1 to TRBJ1-2, with D uncertain. This CDR3 region has 15 residues. V lost 5 bases, J lost 7 bases, and 20 bases lay in between. Looked up from germline, CDR1 is MGHDK and CDR2 is SYGVNS. The CDR3 loop is CASSTSGGSGSGYTF. Here the CDR3 DNA reads TGTGCCAGCAGTACTTCAGGAGGCAGTGGGAGTGGCTACACCTTC.

This chain connects TRBV11-2 to TRBJ1-2, with D unclear. The CDR3 sequence is 13 residues long. Germline-derived CDR1 and CDR2 are SGHAT and FQNNGV. Trimming cost V 5 bases and J 2 bases, with 9 bases left between them. The CDR3 sequence: CASSRRRNYGYTF. In DNA, the CDR3 is TGTGCCAGCAGCCGACGGCGGAACTATGGCTACACCTTC.

The chain has TRBV5-4 and TRBJ2-1; 7 bases align to TRBD2. Unmatched junction bases numbered 2, after V lost 2 bases and J lost 0 bases. Looked up from germline, CDR1 is SGHNT and CDR2 is YYREEE (reference sequence). This CDR3 comprises 15 residues. Here the CDR3 DNA reads TGTGCCAGCAGCTTTGTAGCGGGCTCCTACAATGAGCAGTTCTTC. It yields the protein CASSFVAGSYNEQFF.

The chain links TRBV5-1 to TRBJ2-5; 8 positions match TRBD2. The CDR3 spans 14 residues. The ends lost 0 bases at V and 3 bases at J; junction bases unmatched: 1. CDR1 and CDR2 (germline): SGHRS, YFSETQ. The CDR3 spells CASSLGSGEETQYF. CDR3 coding DNA: TGCGCCAGCAGCTTGGGTAGCGGGGAAGAGACCCAGTACTTC. The full variable domain, rest sourced from reference TRBV5-1 and TRBJ2-5, is KAGVTQTPRYLIKTRGQQVTLSCSPISGHRSVSWYQQTPGQGLQFLFEYFSETQRNKGNFPGRFSGRQFSNSRSEMNVSTLELGDSALYLCASSLGSGEETQYFGPGTRLLVL.

The chain carries TRBV18 and TRBJ2-1; a weak D match, TRBD2 (6 bases). The germline gives CDR1 KGHSH, CDR2 LQKENI. The CDR3 loop spans 15 amino acids. The V end was cut by 3 bases, the J end by 7 bases, with 16 bases between. The CDR3 region has the DNA TGTGCCAGCTCACCTTCCCTGACTAGTTCAAATGAGCAGTTCTTC. This encodes CASSPSLTSSNEQFF.

This clone has just one count. The rearrangement links TRBV6-6 to TRBJ1-5, with TRBD1 matching 8 bases. Germline V lookup: CDR1 MNHNY, CDR2 SVGAGI (reference sequence). V was pared by 8 bases and J by 5 bases, with 8 bases of the junction left unmatched. The CDR3 length is 14 residues. CDR3 residues: CASVDDRGHQPQHF. In DNA form, the CDR3 reads TGTGCCAGCGTCGATGACAGGGGTCATCAGCCCCAGCATTTT.

In nucleotides, the CDR3 is TGTGCCAGCTCACGGGAGAGGGACACTGAAGCTTTCTTT. Translated: CASSRERDTEAFF. The rearrangement links TRBV18 to TRBJ1-1; D remains ambiguous. Between the trimmed V and J ends, which lost 4 bases and 3 bases, there was a span of 9 bases. Germline V gene lookup returns CDR1 KGHSH and CDR2 LQKENI. CDR3 length: 13 amino acids.

The chain links TRBV7-6 to TRBJ2-3, with 8 bases that match TRBD1. J gave up 3 bases and V 8 bases, and 10 bases lay outside the gene matches. The CDR3 runs 15 residues. Germline V gene sequence: CDR1 SGHVS, CDR2 FNYEAQ. The CDR3 is CASASGDRRTDTQYF. The CDR3 DNA reads as TGTGCCAGCGCCTCGGGGGACAGGAGGACAGATACGCAGTATTTT.

The V gene is TRBV5-1, the J gene TRBJ2-5; no firm D call. Trimming took off 0 bases at V and 5 bases at J, with 11 bases between the two ends. Per the germline V gene, CDR1 is SGHRS and CDR2 is YFSETQ. The CDR3 is 14 residues long. CDR3 protein: CASSLEARAETQYF. CDR3 DNA sequence: TGCGCCAGCAGCTTGGAGGCCCGAGCGGAGACCCAGTACTTC.

The chain joins TRBV27 to TRBJ1-1, with a weak D call TRBD1 (5 bases). This CDR3 spans 15 amino acids. Trimming cost V 2 bases and J 6 bases, with 16 bases left between them. Germline lookup yields CDR1 MNHEY and CDR2 SMNVEV (reference sequence). The CDR3 region is CASSLLDSLNPEAFF. In nucleotides, the CDR3 is TGTGCCAGCAGTTTACTTGACAGCCTCAACCCTGAAGCTTTCTTT.

V and J are TRBV7-9 and TRBJ2-3; 10 bases map to TRBD2. Germline lookup yields CDR1 SEHNR and CDR2 FQNEAQ (reference sequence). This CDR3 region has 16 residues. Unmatched junction bases numbered 7, after V lost 4 bases and J lost 3 bases. The CDR3 nucleotides read TGTGCCAGCAGCTCAGACCTAGCGGGAGAAACAGATACGCAGTATTTT. It is translated as CASSSDLAGETDTQYF.

Points on this clone: Within the sample, other DNA sequences also encode this same CDR3. The rearrangement links TRBV5-1 to TRBJ2-2; perhaps TRBD1 as D (6 bases). V was trimmed by 2 bases and J by 4 bases, leaving 9 bases between them. Germline CDR1 is SGHRS and CDR2 is YFSETQ. CDR3 size: 14 residues. The CDR3 reads CASSLQGTTGELFF. The CDR3 bases are TGCGCCAGCAGCTTACAGGGTACCACCGGGGAGCTGTTTTTT.

The V and J genes are TRBV5-1 and TRBJ1-1; D may be TRBD1 (6 bases). CDR3 length: 14 residues. CDR1 SGHRS and CDR2 YFSETQ come from the germline V gene. V gave up 4 bases and J gave up 3 bases, with 13 bases separating them. Written as DNA, the CDR3 is TGCGCCAGCAGCCCCGGGACACTCTACACTGAAGCTTTCTTT. Translation gives CASSPGTLYTEAFF.

The V call is TRBV7-2, the J call TRBJ1-1; TRBD1 matches at 7 bases. Unmatched junction bases numbered 5, after V lost 3 bases and J lost 4 bases. The CDR3 runs 14 residues. The germline V gene encodes CDR1 SGHTA and CDR2 FQGNSA. The DNA of the CDR3 is TGTGCCAGCAGCTTCACAGGGGTGGGCACTGAAGCTTTCTTT. It translates to CASSFTGVGTEAFF. The whole variable domain, filled in from reference TRBV7-2 and TRBJ1-1, reads GAGVSQSPSNKVTEKGKDVELRCDPISGHTALYWYRQSLGQGLEFLIYFQGNSAPDKSGLPSDRFSAERTGGSVSTLTIQRTQQEDSAVYLCASSFTGVGTEAFFGQGTRLTVV.

The CDR3 bases are TGCGCCAGCAGTGGGCTAGCGGGGAGCCGAGATACGCAGTATTTT. Translating gives CASSGLAGSRDTQYF. V is TRBV10-1 and J is TRBJ2-3; 9 nucleotides line up with TRBD2. Germline CDR1 WNHNN, CDR2 SYGVQD (reference sequence). The CDR3 loop spans 15 amino acids. The ends lost 4 bases at V and 5 bases at J; junction bases unmatched: 7.

This clone was seen just once. V usage is TRBV28 and J usage is TRBJ2-7; D not resolved. Germline V gene lookup returns CDR1 MDHEN and CDR2 SYDVKM. The CDR3 is made up of 14 amino acids. V was clipped by 5 bases and J by 2 bases, with 13 bases between them. The DNA of the CDR3 is TGTGCCAGCAGTCCCGGCGGAGTTGCCTACGAGCAGTACTTC. As protein: CASSPGGVAYEQYF.

The rearrangement joins TRBV10-3 to TRBJ2-7, with D possibly matching TRBD1 (6 bases). The germline gives CDR1 ENHRY, CDR2 SYGVKD. The CDR3 is 15 amino acids. The V end was cut by 2 bases, the J end by 0 bases, with 11 bases between. CDR3 sequence: CAISEIKGGSYEQYF. CDR3 DNA sequence: TGTGCCATCAGTGAGATCAAAGGGGGCTCCTACGAGCAGTACTTC.

This chain uses TRBV6-5 with TRBJ2-1, with D possibly being TRBD2 (6 bases). V was cut by 2 bases and J by 1 base, with 9 bases left in between. Per germline, CDR1 MNHEY and CDR2 SVGAGI. This CDR3 has 15 amino acids. CDR3 sequence (DNA): TGTGCCAGCAGTTACGGAGGGATTTCCTACAATGAGCAGTTCTTC. Translation: CASSYGGISYNEQFF.

V gene TRBV10-3 combines with J gene TRBJ2-5, with 9 bases fitting TRBD2. The J call may be in error: the DNA end matches TRBJ2-7 better. The CDR3 covers 15 residues. Germline V CDR1 and CDR2: ENHRY, SYGVKD. The CDR3 region is CAISESGGRDYEQYF. CDR3 DNA: TGTGCCATCAGTGAAAGCGGGGGGCGAGACTACGAGCAGTACTTC.

This clone was recorded once. This chain links TRBV6-4 with TRBJ1-1; D not resolved. The germline V gene has CDR1 MRHNA and CDR2 SNTAGT. Trimming took 3 bases from V and 3 from J, leaving 11 bases between them. This CDR3 spans 14 amino acids. Here the CDR3 reads CASSESAGYTEAFF. The CDR3 nucleotides are TGTGCCAGCAGTGAGTCAGCCGGGTACACTGAAGCTTTCTTT.

The chain is built from TRBV7-3 and TRBJ2-1; tentatively, D is TRBD2 (6 bases). Germline CDR1 and CDR2: SGHTA and FQGTGA. The CDR3 has 15 amino acids. Trimming took 5 bases from V and 3 from J, leaving 14 bases between them. CDR3 in amino acids: CASSPSGTGYNEQFF. CDR3 sequence (DNA): TGTGCCAGCAGCCCCTCCGGGACTGGCTACAATGAGCAGTTCTTC.

This clone was observed a handful of times. The V and J genes are TRBV7-6 and TRBJ1-1, with D possibly matching TRBD1 (6 bases). From germline, CDR1 is SGHVS and CDR2 FNYEAQ. The ends were cut back, 8 bases at V and 2 bases at J, with 15 bases in the middle. This CDR3 has 14 residues. This chain's CDR3 is CASASGTTNTEAFF. The CDR3 DNA follows: TGTGCCAGCGCGAGCGGGACAACCAACACTGAAGCTTTCTTT.

V is TRBV19 and J is TRBJ1-5; D is possibly TRBD1 (5 bases). Trimming took 1 base from V and 2 from J, leaving 15 bases between them. Germline assignment: CDR1 LNHDA and CDR2 SQIVND (reference sequence). The CDR3 extends over 17 amino acids. In DNA form, the CDR3 reads TGTGCCAGTAGTATAGGTAAGGGGTATAGGGGCAATCAGCCCCAGCATTTT. Its translation: CASSIGKGYRGNQPQHF. The variable domain in full, with the rest retrieved from reference TRBV19 and TRBJ1-5, is DGGITQSPKYLFRKEGQNVTLSCEQNLNHDAMYWYRQDPGQGLRLIYYSQIVNDFQKGDIAEGYSVSREKKESFPLTVTSAQKNPTAFYLCASSIGKGYRGNQPQHFGDGTRLSIL.

The rearrangement joins TRBV7-2 to TRBJ1-2; D ambiguous. This CDR3 spans 12 amino acids. Germline CDR1 reads SGHTA; CDR2 reads FQGNSA. With 5 bases removed from V and 5 bases from J, the gap between germline ends came to 9 bases. CDR3 bases: TGTGCCAGCAGCAAAAACTCTTATGGCTACACCTTC. It yields the protein CASSKNSYGYTF.

This clone appeared once. The V gene is TRBV5-1, the J gene TRBJ2-2; 8 bases are a match to TRBD1. There are 14 residues in the CDR3. Trimming removed 4 bases from V and 5 bases from J; junction bases left unmatched: 4. In germline, CDR1 is SGHRS, CDR2 YFSETQ. The CDR3: CASSPRQGTGELFF. The DNA of the CDR3 is TGCGCCAGCAGCCCACGACAGGGGACCGGGGAGCTGTTTTTT.

V is TRBV11-3 and J is TRBJ1-6; unclear D gene. The CDR3 covers 12 residues. Germline V gene sequence: CDR1 SGHNT, CDR2 YENEEA. Deletions cut 4 bases from V and 8 bases from J, with 6 bases between. CDR3 loop: CASSSPDSPLHF. The CDR3 DNA reads as TGTGCCAGCAGCTCCCCGGATTCACCCCTCCACTTT.

The chain joins TRBV5-1 to TRBJ2-3, with 9 positions matching TRBD1. This CDR3 contains 14 residues. Losses at the gene ends were 5 bases for V and 5 bases for J; bases not matched to a gene: 6. Germline CDR1 and CDR2: SGHRS and YFSETQ. CDR3 DNA sequence: TGCGCCAGCAGTAACCAGGGACAGGGAGATACGCAGTATTTT. Translated, it gives CASSNQGQGDTQYF. Filled out from reference TRBV5-1 and TRBJ2-3, the complete variable domain reads KAGVTQTPRYLIKTRGQQVTLSCSPISGHRSVSWYQQTPGQGLQFLFEYFSETQRNKGNFPGRFSGRQFSNSRSEMNVSTLELGDSALYLCASSNQGQGDTQYFGPGTRLTVL.

The chain employs TRBV5-6 and TRBJ1-4; D remains unclear. The germline V and J ends were trimmed by 1 base and 4 bases, with 11 bases remaining between them. Germline CDR1 is SGHDT and CDR2 is YYEEEE. The CDR3 sequence is 15 residues long. CDR3 sequence (DNA): TGTGCCAGCAGCTTGAAGTGGGAGCTTAATGAAAAACTGTTTTTT. Translated: CASSLKWELNEKLFF.

V is TRBV21-1 and J is TRBJ1-2; the listed D gene, TRBD1, was not tested against the DNA. TRBV21-1 is an annotated pseudogene. The CDR3 extends over 14 amino acids. This CDR3 is CASNSRAGGYGYTF. CDR3 DNA sequence: TGTGCCAGCAACAGTAGAGCAGGGGGCTATGGCTACACCTTC.